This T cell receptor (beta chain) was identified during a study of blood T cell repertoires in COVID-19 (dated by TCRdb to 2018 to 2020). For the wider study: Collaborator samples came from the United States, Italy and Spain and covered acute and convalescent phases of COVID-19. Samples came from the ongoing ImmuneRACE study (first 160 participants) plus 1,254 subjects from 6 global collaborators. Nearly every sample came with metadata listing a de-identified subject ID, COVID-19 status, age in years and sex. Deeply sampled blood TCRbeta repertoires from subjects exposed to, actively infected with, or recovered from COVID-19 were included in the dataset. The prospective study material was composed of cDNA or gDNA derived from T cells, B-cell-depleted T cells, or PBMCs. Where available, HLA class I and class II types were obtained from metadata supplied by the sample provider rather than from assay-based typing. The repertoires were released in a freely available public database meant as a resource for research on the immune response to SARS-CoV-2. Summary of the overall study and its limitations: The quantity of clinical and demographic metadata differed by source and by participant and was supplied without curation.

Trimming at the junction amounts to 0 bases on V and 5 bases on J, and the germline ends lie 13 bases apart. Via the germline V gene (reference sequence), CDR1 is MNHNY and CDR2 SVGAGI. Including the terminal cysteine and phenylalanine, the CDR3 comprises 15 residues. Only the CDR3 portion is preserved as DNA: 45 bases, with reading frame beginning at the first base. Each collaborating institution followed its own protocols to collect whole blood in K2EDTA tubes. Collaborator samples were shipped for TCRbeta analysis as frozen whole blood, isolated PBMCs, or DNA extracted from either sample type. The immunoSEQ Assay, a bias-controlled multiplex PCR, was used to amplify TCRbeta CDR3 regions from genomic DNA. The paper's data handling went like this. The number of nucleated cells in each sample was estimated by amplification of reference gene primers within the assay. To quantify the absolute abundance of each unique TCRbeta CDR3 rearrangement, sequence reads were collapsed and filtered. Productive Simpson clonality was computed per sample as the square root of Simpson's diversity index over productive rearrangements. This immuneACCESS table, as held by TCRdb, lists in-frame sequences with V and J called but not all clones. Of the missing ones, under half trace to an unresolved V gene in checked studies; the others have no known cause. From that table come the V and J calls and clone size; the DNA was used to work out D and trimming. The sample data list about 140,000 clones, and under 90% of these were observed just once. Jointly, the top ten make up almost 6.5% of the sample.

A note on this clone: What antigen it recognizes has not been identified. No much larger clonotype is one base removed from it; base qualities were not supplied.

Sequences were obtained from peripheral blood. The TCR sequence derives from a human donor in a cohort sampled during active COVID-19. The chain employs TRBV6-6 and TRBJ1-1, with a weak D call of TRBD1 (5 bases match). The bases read TGTGCCAGCAGTTACTCGCGCCAGGGAGGGACTGAAGCTTTCTTT. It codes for CASSYSRQGGTEAFF.